Below, 15 T cell receptor beta chains from the same sample are listed, as sequenced in a study of blood T cell repertoires in COVID-19. Clones were read by immunoSEQ multiplex PCR, and TCRdb kept only the in-frame ones, dropping some. This sample yields approximately 200,000 clones, of which about 87% are seen a single time; less than 3% belongs to the top ten. Sequenced sample: peripheral blood. These TCRs come from a man younger than 40 with COVID-19, enrolled during active disease.

V gene TRBV2 combines with J gene TRBJ2-1, with 7 bases matching TRBD1. V lost 6 bases and J lost 7; bases outside the gene matches: 9. CDR1 is SNHLY and CDR2 is FYNNEI in the germline V gene. This CDR3 is 14 amino acids long. DNA of the CDR3: TGTGCCAGCAGAGCCGACAGGGATATTAATGAGCAGTTCTTC. Encoded protein: CASRADRDINEQFF.

This clone was picked up one time. The V and J genes are TRBV6-5 and TRBJ2-7; D is perhaps TRBD2 (6 bases). Trimming left V 8 bases short and J 3 bases short, with 17 bases between. The germline V gene has CDR1 MNHEY and CDR2 SVGAGI. The CDR3 has 14 residues. The CDR3 region is CASGAGTSYYEQYF. CDR3 DNA sequence: TGTGCCAGCGGGGCGGGAACCTCATACTACGAGCAGTACTTC.

V is TRBV29-1 and J is TRBJ1-1; TRBD1 matches at 8 bases. From germline, CDR1 is SQVTM and CDR2 ANQGSEA. V trimming: 8 bases; J trimming: 1 base; junction bases outside the gene matches: 6. This CDR3 has 13 amino acids. The CDR3 bases are TGCAGCTTTAGACAGGGGCGGAACACTGAAGCTTTCTTT. It specifies CSFRQGRNTEAFF. The variable domain in full, completed from reference TRBV29-1 and TRBJ1-1, reads SAVISQKPSRDICQRGTSLTIQCQVDSQVTMMFWYRQQPGQSLTLIATANQGSEATYESGFVIDKFPISRPNLTFSTLTVSNMSPEDSSIYLCSFRQGRNTEAFFGQGTRLTVV.

The chain has TRBV11-1 and TRBJ1-2; 8 bases align to TRBD1. Losses at the gene ends were 1 base for V and 4 bases for J; bases not matched to a gene: 2. Germline-derived CDR1 and CDR2 are SGHAT and FQDESV (reference sequence). This CDR3 is 14 amino acids long. The CDR3 region is CASSLGQGTYGYTF. CDR3 DNA sequence: TGTGCCAGCAGCTTAGGACAGGGGACCTATGGCTACACCTTC.

CDR3 loop: CASRYHRADQPQHF. In DNA form, the CDR3 reads TGTGCAAGTCGCTACCACAGGGCCGATCAGCCCCAGCATTTT. The chain couples TRBV12-2 to TRBJ1-5; the table's D call of TRBD1 was not tested on the DNA. TRBV12-2 represents a pseudogene. The CDR3 has 14 residues.

The chain employs TRBV7-3 and TRBJ2-7, with D unresolved. The CDR3 spans 9 residues. CDR1 is SGHTA and CDR2 is FQGTGA in the germline V gene. In DNA, the CDR3 is TGTGTTCCCCCCGGCGAGCAGTACTTC. Residues: CVPPGEQYF.

The chain has TRBV27 and TRBJ2-6; D is uncertain. The length of the CDR3 is 15 residues. V was pared by 5 bases and J by 1 base, with 9 bases between. CDR1 and CDR2 from the germline V gene are MNHEY and SMNVEV (reference sequence). The CDR3 coding sequence is TGTGCCAGCAGTGGCGCGGATTCTGGGGCCAACGTCCTGACTTTC. This gives the protein CASSGADSGANVLTF.

This chain joins TRBV29-1 and TRBJ1-1; 7 bases fit TRBD1. CDR3 length: 13 amino acids. Germline lookup yields CDR1 SQVTM and CDR2 ANQGSEA. After removal of 4 bases from V and 7 bases from J, the junction contained 9 bases not matched to a gene. The CDR3 DNA reads as TGCAGCGTTGGTGGGACAGAGACGCATGAAGCTTTCTTT. This gives the protein CSVGGTETHEAFF.

A single count supports this clone. The chain's CDR3 is CASSLLAGAFNEQFF. CDR3 nucleotide sequence: TGCGCCAGCAGCTTGCTAGCGGGAGCGTTCAATGAGCAGTTCTTC. The rearrangement links TRBV5-1 to TRBJ2-1, with 10 bases identical to TRBD2. The CDR3 spans 15 residues. Trimming removed 1 base from V and 6 bases from J; junction bases left unmatched: 4. Germline lookup yields CDR1 SGHRS and CDR2 YFSETQ.

The rearrangement links TRBV28 to TRBJ1-4; D might be TRBD1 (6 bases). This CDR3 spans 14 amino acids. With 7 bases removed from V and 6 bases from J, the gap between germline ends came to 15 bases. Germline V CDR1 and CDR2: MDHEN, SYDVKM. For the CDR3, the DNA is TGTGCCAGCAACTCGGGGGGCGCGGATGAAAAACTGTTTTTT. The encoded protein is CASNSGGADEKLFF.

Only one count was recorded for this clone. This chain connects TRBV7-8 to TRBJ2-2; D is undetermined. This CDR3 spans 14 amino acids. Germline CDR1 is SGHVS and CDR2 is FQNEAQ. The V and J ends lost 4 bases and 4 bases respectively, with 10 bases between them. The chain's CDR3 is CASSSLDSTGELFF. DNA of the CDR3: TGTGCCAGCAGCTCCCTAGATAGCACCGGGGAGCTGTTTTTT.

The chain has TRBV7-8 and TRBJ2-1; 9 bases agree with TRBD2. V shed 0 bases, J shed 6 bases, and the junction held 6 bases outside the gene matches. The CDR3 has 16 residues. CDR1 is SGHVS and CDR2 is FQNEAQ in the germline V gene. CDR3 region: CASSLAWRRGGNEQFF. In nucleotides, the CDR3 is TGTGCCAGCAGCTTAGCATGGCGGCGGGGGGGCAATGAGCAGTTCTTC.

This clone was seen a handful of times. The chain employs TRBV5-1 and TRBJ2-7, with TRBD1 as a possible D gene (6 bases). Deletions cut 1 base from V and 6 bases from J, with 17 bases between. This CDR3 has 15 amino acids. CDR1 is SGHRS and CDR2 is YFSETQ in the germline V gene. The CDR3 sequence is CASSLRGSGVGEQYF. Written as DNA, the CDR3 is TGCGCCAGCAGCTTGAGGGGGTCAGGGGTCGGCGAGCAGTACTTC.

This clone has only one observation. The rearrangement joins TRBV18 to TRBJ2-1, with a weak D call TRBD2 (5 bases). Germline lookup yields CDR1 KGHSH and CDR2 LQKENI. This CDR3 is 15 amino acids long. Trimming removed 0 bases at V and 0 bases at J, with 6 bases between. The CDR3 sequence: CASSPPGSSYNEQFF. The CDR3 DNA follows: TGTGCCAGCTCACCACCGGGGAGCTCCTACAATGAGCAGTTCTTC.

The chain couples TRBV6-2 or TRBV6-3 to TRBJ1-2; no definite D call. V was shortened by 6 bases and J by 4 bases, with 18 bases between the two germline ends. Germline CDR1 is MNHEY and CDR2 is SVGEGT. The CDR3 covers 15 residues. This chain's CDR3 is CASSLGRYRAYGYTF. The CDR3 bases are TGTGCCAGCAGCTTGGGCCGATACCGCGCCTATGGCTACACCTTC.